Each of the 31 T cell receptor beta chains below was sequenced from the same sample in a study of response to subunit inactivated influenza vaccine. TCRdb called the RT-PCR reads again in MiXCR, with one record for every CDR3 protein. The repertoire holds roughly 670,000 distinct CDR3 sequences, around 15% seen once, with 6% to 9.5% in the top ten. Sequenced here: PBMCs from blood, sampled 14 to 15 days before vaccination. The receptors shown here come from a man in his fifties who received an inactivated influenza vaccine.

A few counts support this clonotype. This chain connects TRBV20-1 to TRBJ2-6; the match to TRBD1 covers 7 bases. Germline-derived CDR1 and CDR2 are DFQATT and SNEGSKA (reference sequence). The CDR3 consists of 15 residues. Germline trimming cut 3 bases from V and 2 bases from J; bases unmatched to any gene: 4. In nucleotides, the CDR3 is TGCAGTGCTAGGGCCACAGGGGCTGGGGCCAACGTCCTGACTTTC. Translating gives CSARATGAGANVLTF.

The sample holds a few counts of this clonotype. The rearrangement joins TRBV5-5 to TRBJ2-1; no reliable D call. This CDR3 contains 15 residues. The V end was cut by 1 base, the J end by 4 bases, with 12 bases between. CDR1 SGHKS and CDR2 YYEKEE come from the germline V gene (reference sequence). CDR3 amino acids: CASSLSGHTYNEQFF. The CDR3 DNA reads TGTGCCAGCAGCTTGAGTGGCCACACGTACAATGAGCAGTTCTTC.

This clonotype was recorded a few times. The rearrangement joins TRBV18 to TRBJ2-6; no clear D. Trimming cost V 5 bases and J 1 base, with 12 bases left between them. Germline V gene data show CDR1 as KGHSH and CDR2 as LQKENI. The CDR3 spans 16 residues. The CDR3 here is CASSSASVSGANVLTF. In DNA form, the CDR3 reads TGTGCCAGCTCATCCGCCTCCGTTTCTGGGGCCAACGTCCTGACTTTC. Looking up the rest from reference TRBV18 and TRBJ2-6 gives the full variable domain: NAGVMQNPRHLVRRRGQEARLRCSPMKGHSHVYWYRQLPEEGLKFMVYLQKENIIDESGMPKERFSAEFPKEGPSILRIQQVVRGDSAAYFCASSSASVSGANVLTFGAGSRLTVL.

The chain joins TRBV20-1 to TRBJ2-4; 7 bases are a match to TRBD1. This CDR3 has 15 amino acids. Germline V gives CDR1 DFQATT, CDR2 SNEGSKA (reference sequence). V shed 3 bases, J shed 1 base, and the junction held 6 bases outside the gene matches. CDR3 in DNA: TGCAGTGCTAGGGGGGACAGTGAGGCCAAAAACATTCAGTACTTC. Translating gives CSARGDSEAKNIQYF.

This clonotype has a handful of counts. This chain links TRBV10-3 with TRBJ1-2; 7 bases align to TRBD1. From germline, CDR1 is ENHRY and CDR2 SYGVKD. This CDR3 has 14 residues. V lost 2 bases and J lost 3; bases outside the gene matches: 3. CDR3 in DNA: TGTGCCATCAGTGAGAGGGGGCTCGACTATGGCTACACCTTC. Amino acids: CAISERGLDYGYTF.

The rearrangement uses TRBV9 and TRBJ2-5; D might be TRBD1 (6 bases). The CDR3 runs to 13 residues. V dropped 2 bases and J dropped 2 bases, with 7 bases sitting between them. From germline, CDR1 is SGDLS and CDR2 YYNGEE. CDR3 bases: TGTGCCAGCAGCGTGCAGGGGCAAGAGACCCAGTACTTC. Translated, it gives CASSVQGQETQYF.

The chain carries TRBV20-1 and TRBJ1-6, with TRBD1 matching 10 bases. V shed 0 bases and J 6 bases; nucleotides not matched to a gene: 2. The CDR3 is made up of 15 amino acids. Per germline, CDR1 DFQATT and CDR2 SNEGSKA (reference sequence). The CDR3, as DNA: TGCAGTGCTAGAGAGACAGGGGGCGGTAATTCACCCCTCCACTTT. This sequence encodes CSARETGGGNSPLHF.

The chain uses TRBV10-1 and TRBJ2-2; 11 bases align to TRBD1. The CDR3 is made up of 19 amino acids. The V and J ends lost 5 bases and 3 bases, in that order; junction bases with no gene match: 14. Germline loops: CDR1 WNHNN, CDR2 SYGVQD (reference sequence). CDR3 in amino acids: CASSQSGTGGHPDTGELFF. CDR3 coding DNA: TGCGCCAGCAGTCAATCCGGGACAGGGGGACACCCGGACACCGGGGAGCTGTTTTTT.

The chain combines TRBV15 with TRBJ2-3, with TRBD1 as a possible D gene (6 bases). Germline loops: CDR1 LNHNV, CDR2 YYDKDF (reference sequence). V was clipped by 5 bases and J by 2 bases, with 11 bases between them. The CDR3 totals 14 residues. CDR3 nucleotides: TGTGCCACCAGCGGGGGCGTCCTCACAGATACGCAGTATTTT. Translating it yields CATSGGVLTDTQYF.

This clonotype has only a few counts. V is TRBV5-1 and J is TRBJ1-3; no definite D call. The CDR3 spans 14 residues. Between the trimmed V and J ends, which lost 1 base and 0 bases, there was a span of 5 bases. The germline CDR1 and CDR2 sequences are SGHRS and YFSETQ. CDR3 protein: CASSLSVSGNTIYF. Here the CDR3 DNA reads TGCGCCAGCAGCTTGAGTGTCTCTGGAAACACCATATATTTT.

This clonotype was counted a few times. The chain employs TRBV12-3 or TRBV12-4 and TRBJ2-7; 12 nucleotides match TRBD2. The J segment lost 3 bases and the V segment lost 6 bases, leaving 12 bases of the junction unmatched. The CDR3 is 17 amino acids. The CDR3 loop is CASSSFPGTSGYYEQYF. CDR3 nucleotides: TGTGCCAGCAGCTCCTTCCCAGGGACTAGCGGGTACTACGAGCAGTACTTC.

V and J are TRBV28 and TRBJ2-5; the D is unclear. Trimming shortened V by 3 bases and J by 7 bases, and 6 bases separated the two germline ends. Germline V gives CDR1 MDHEN, CDR2 SYDVKM. The CDR3 consists of 11 residues. CDR3 sequence: CASSFFGTQYF. CDR3 DNA sequence: TGTGCCAGCAGTTTCTTCGGGACCCAGTACTTC.

This clonotype was seen more than once but under ten times. The chain uses TRBV2 and TRBJ2-2; D is unclear. The CDR3 contains 13 residues. The V gene's germline CDR1 is SNHLY and CDR2 FYNNEI. The V end lost 5 bases, the J end lost 9 bases, and 13 bases lay between the germline ends. The CDR3 nucleotides read TGTGCCAGCAGTAGTAGGTCCGTCCGGGAGCTGTTTTTT. Protein product: CASSSRSVRELFF.

This clonotype was seen a few times. This chain links TRBV28 with TRBJ1-6, with TRBD1 identical over 9 bases. Germline V lookup: CDR1 MDHEN, CDR2 SYDVKM. CDR3 size: 15 residues. The J segment lost 7 bases and the V segment lost 5 bases, leaving 6 bases of the junction unmatched. CDR3 bases: TGTGCCAGCAGTACGGGACAGGGAATCAATTCACCCCTCCACTTT. It translates to CASSTGQGINSPLHF.

This clonotype was recorded a few times. V and J are TRBV7-2 and TRBJ2-1; the match to TRBD2 covers 9 bases. This CDR3 comprises 15 residues. The J segment lost 3 bases and the V segment lost 7 bases, leaving 7 bases of the junction unmatched. Looked up from germline, CDR1 is SGHTA and CDR2 is FQGNSA. This CDR3 is CASTRQLAGYNEQFF. The CDR3 bases are TGTGCCAGCACCCGACAACTAGCGGGCTACAATGAGCAGTTCTTC.

CDR3 nucleotide sequence: TGCGCCAGCAGCCAAGATGGTGGAGGACCCTACGAGCAGTACTTC. This sequence encodes CASSQDGGGPYEQYF. The rearrangement uses TRBV4-3 and TRBJ2-7, with D perhaps TRBD2 (5 bases). CDR3 length equals 15 residues. CDR1 and CDR2 from the germline V gene are LGHNA and YSLEER. The V gene lost 0 bases and the J gene lost 2 bases, with 11 bases spanning the gap.

This clonotype has more than one count but fewer than ten. The CDR3 bases are TGCGCCAGCAGCCCGGGGGACAGGGAAGACCAAGAGACCCAGTACTTC. Its protein product is CASSPGDREDQETQYF. J is TRBJ2-5 and V is TRBV5-1, with 9 bases fitting TRBD1. V lost 4 bases, J lost 0 bases, and 7 bases stayed unmatched. The CDR3 consists of 16 residues. The germline V gene has CDR1 SGHRS and CDR2 YFSETQ.

The chain is built from TRBV4-1 and TRBJ1-6, with unresolved D. V lost 4 bases, J lost 10 bases, and 11 bases lay in between. Per germline, CDR1 MGHRA and CDR2 YSYEKL. The CDR3 sequence is 13 residues long. The CDR3 sequence: CASSLDLISPLHF. In DNA, the CDR3 is TGCGCCAGCAGCCTAGACCTGATATCACCCCTCCACTTT.

This clonotype was seen a few times. The V call is TRBV6-2 or TRBV6-3, the J call TRBJ2-5; 9 positions agree with TRBD2. With V trimmed by 0 bases and J by 2 bases, 4 bases remained unmatched. This CDR3 contains 16 residues. From germline, CDR1 is MNHEY and CDR2 SVGEGT. CDR3 in amino acids: CASSYSGTSFQETQYF. The CDR3 bases are TGTGCCAGCAGTTACTCGGGGACTAGCTTTCAAGAGACCCAGTACTTC.

The J gene is TRBJ1-2, the V gene TRBV5-1; TRBD1 matches 10 bases. Germline assignment: CDR1 SGHRS and CDR2 YFSETQ. Trimming at V came to 7 bases and at J to 4 bases, leaving 10 bases not matched to a gene. The CDR3 has 15 residues. The CDR3 loop is CASEGQGIVSYGYTF. CDR3 sequence (DNA): TGCGCCAGCGAGGGACAGGGGATCGTTAGCTATGGCTACACCTTC. Using reference TRBV5-1 and TRBJ1-2 for the parts outside the CDR3, the full variable domain is KAGVTQTPRYLIKTRGQQVTLSCSPISGHRSVSWYQQTPGQGLQFLFEYFSETQRNKGNFPGRFSGRQFSNSRSEMNVSTLELGDSALYLCASEGQGIVSYGYTFGSGTRLTVV.

This clonotype has more than one count but fewer than ten. V and J are TRBV10-3 and TRBJ2-5; a possible D gene is TRBD1 (5 bases). V shed 6 bases and J shed 4 bases, with 12 bases lying between them. Germline lookup yields CDR1 ENHRY and CDR2 SYGVKD. The CDR3 is 13 residues long. DNA of the CDR3: TGTGCCATCAGACCACAGGCTACAGAGACCCAGTACTTC. Encoded protein: CAIRPQATETQYF.

A few counts support this clonotype. The gene calls are TRBV7-2 and TRBJ2-4; 10 bases are a match to TRBD2. The CDR3 is 16 amino acids. The J segment lost 3 bases and the V segment lost 1 base, leaving 3 bases of the junction unmatched. CDR1 SGHTA and CDR2 FQGNSA come from the germline V gene. The CDR3 reads CASSLGLAGFKNIQYF. DNA of the CDR3: TGTGCCAGCAGCTTAGGACTAGCGGGCTTCAAAAACATTCAGTACTTC. The complete variable domain, with remaining parts taken from reference TRBV7-2 and TRBJ2-4, reads GAGVSQSPSNKVTEKGKDVELRCDPISGHTALYWYRQSLGQGLEFLIYFQGNSAPDKSGLPSDRFSAERTGGSVSTLTIQRTQQEDSAVYLCASSLGLAGFKNIQYFGAGTRLSVL.

A few counts support this clonotype. The chain combines TRBV27 with TRBJ2-3; 7 bases map to TRBD2. Trimming removed 2 bases from V and 5 bases from J; junction bases left unmatched: 4. Germline V gene lookup returns CDR1 MNHEY and CDR2 SMNVEV (reference sequence). This CDR3 region has 14 residues. CDR3 residues: CASSLAGDLDTQYF. CDR3 DNA: TGTGCCAGCAGTTTAGCGGGAGATTTAGATACGCAGTATTTT.

This clonotype came up a few times. The chain links TRBV10-2 to TRBJ2-3; perhaps D is TRBD1 or TRBD2 (5 bases each). The CDR3 totals 15 residues. Germline V gene sequence: CDR1 WSHSY, CDR2 SAAADI. Deletions cut 3 bases from V and 5 bases from J, with 15 bases between. The CDR3 DNA sequence: TGCGCCAGCAGTGATCGGGACCATCGCGGAGATACGCAGTATTTT. This translates into CASSDRDHRGDTQYF.

The J gene is TRBJ2-7, the V gene TRBV3-1; D is unclear. V lost 2 bases and J lost 3, with 8 bases in between. The V gene's germline CDR1 is LGHDT and CDR2 YNNKEL (reference sequence). The CDR3 has 13 residues. The CDR3 is CASSQLKYYEQYF. The CDR3 region has the DNA TGTGCCAGCAGCCAATTGAAGTACTACGAGCAGTACTTC.

This clonotype was recorded a few times. The chain carries TRBV24-1 and TRBJ1-2, with D possibly TRBD1 on 5 matching bases. Trimming cost V 4 bases and J 5 bases, with 13 bases left between them. Germline assignment: CDR1 KGHDR and CDR2 SFDVKD. The CDR3 runs 14 residues. CDR3 sequence: CATSDIRVQYGYTF. Written as DNA, the CDR3 is TGTGCCACCAGTGACATCAGGGTGCAGTATGGCTACACCTTC.

This clonotype was seen at least ten times. The rearrangement joins TRBV2 to TRBJ2-2; 9 bases map to TRBD2. With V trimmed by 7 bases and J by 0 bases, 3 bases remained unmatched. This CDR3 spans 15 amino acids. Germline CDR1 reads SNHLY; CDR2 reads FYNNEI. In DNA, the CDR3 is TGTGCCAGCAAAAGGACTAGCGCGAACACCGGGGAGCTGTTTTTT. Amino acids: CASKRTSANTGELFF.

This clonotype was recorded many times. J is TRBJ2-7 and V is TRBV29-1; possible D gene TRBD1, 5 bases. CDR1 and CDR2 from the germline V gene are SQVTM and ANQGSEA. The CDR3 length is 12 residues. V lost 2 bases to trimming and J lost 2 bases, with 7 bases between them. This chain's CDR3 is CSVESRAYEQYF. The CDR3 coding sequence is TGCAGCGTTGAAAGCAGGGCCTACGAGCAGTACTTC.

This sequence joins TRBV12-3 or TRBV12-4 and TRBJ2-7; 7 bases align to TRBD2. V lost 5 bases to trimming and J lost 6 bases; unmatched junction nucleotides: 7. This CDR3 contains 13 residues. The chain's CDR3 is CASSTGLEGEQYF. For the CDR3, the DNA is TGTGCCAGCAGTACCGGACTAGAAGGCGAGCAGTACTTC.

The genes are TRBV30 and TRBJ1-5, with D possibly being TRBD1 (5 bases). V was cut by 0 bases and J by 6 bases, with 9 bases left in between. The CDR3 has 13 amino acids. In germline, CDR1 is GTSNPN, CDR2 SVGIG (reference sequence). CDR3 in DNA: TGTGCCTGGAGTGTGCAGGGCGGTCAGCCCCAGCATTTT. This gives the protein CAWSVQGGQPQHF.

Only a few counts were recorded for this clonotype. The rearrangement joins TRBV6-2 or TRBV6-3 to TRBJ1-6; D unresolved. Trimming removed 6 bases at V and 7 bases at J, with 16 bases between. There are 15 residues in the CDR3. The germline CDR1 and CDR2 sequences are MNHEY and SVGEGT. The DNA for the CDR3 is TGTGCCAGCAGCACAACGCGGGCGCGGAATTCACCCCTCCACTTT. This encodes CASSTTRARNSPLHF.